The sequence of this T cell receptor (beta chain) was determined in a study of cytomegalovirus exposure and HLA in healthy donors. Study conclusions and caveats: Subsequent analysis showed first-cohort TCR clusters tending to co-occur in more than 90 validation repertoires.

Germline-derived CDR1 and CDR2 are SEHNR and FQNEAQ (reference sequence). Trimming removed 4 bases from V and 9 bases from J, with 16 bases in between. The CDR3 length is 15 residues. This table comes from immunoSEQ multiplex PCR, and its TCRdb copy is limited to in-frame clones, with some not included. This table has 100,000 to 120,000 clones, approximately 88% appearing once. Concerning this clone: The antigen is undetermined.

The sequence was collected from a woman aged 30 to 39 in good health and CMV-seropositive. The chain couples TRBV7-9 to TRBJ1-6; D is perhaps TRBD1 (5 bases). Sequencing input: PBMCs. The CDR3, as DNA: TGTGCCAGCAGCTCCCCCCAGGGTACTGCTTCACCCCTCCACTTT. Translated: CASSSPQGTASPLHF.